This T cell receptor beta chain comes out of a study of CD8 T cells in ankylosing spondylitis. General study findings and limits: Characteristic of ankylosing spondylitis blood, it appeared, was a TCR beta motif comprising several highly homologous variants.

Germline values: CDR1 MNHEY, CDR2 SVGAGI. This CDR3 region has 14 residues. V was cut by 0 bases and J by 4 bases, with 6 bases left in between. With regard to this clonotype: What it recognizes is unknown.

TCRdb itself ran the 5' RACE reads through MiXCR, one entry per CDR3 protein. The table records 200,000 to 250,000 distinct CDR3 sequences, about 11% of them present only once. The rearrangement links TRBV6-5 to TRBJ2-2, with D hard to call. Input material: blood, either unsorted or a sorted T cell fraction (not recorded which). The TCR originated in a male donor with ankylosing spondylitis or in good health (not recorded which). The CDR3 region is CASSYSRTTGELFF. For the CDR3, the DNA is TGTGCCAGCAGTTACTCGAGAACCACCGGGGAGCTGTTTTTT.